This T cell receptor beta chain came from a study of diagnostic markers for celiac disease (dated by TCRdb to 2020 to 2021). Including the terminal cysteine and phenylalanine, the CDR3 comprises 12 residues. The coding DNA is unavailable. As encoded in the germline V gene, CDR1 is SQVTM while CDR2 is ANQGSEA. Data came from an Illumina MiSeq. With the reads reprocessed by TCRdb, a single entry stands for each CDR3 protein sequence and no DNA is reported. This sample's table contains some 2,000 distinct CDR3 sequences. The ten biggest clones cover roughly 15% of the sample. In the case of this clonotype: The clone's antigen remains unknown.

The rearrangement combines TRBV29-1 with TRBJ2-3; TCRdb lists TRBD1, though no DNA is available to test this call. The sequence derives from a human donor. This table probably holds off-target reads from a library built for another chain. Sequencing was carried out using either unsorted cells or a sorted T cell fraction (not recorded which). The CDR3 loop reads CSVETGGDTQYF.